What follows are 27 T cell receptor beta chains derived from one specimen sequenced in a study of patients and donors after allogeneic stem cell transplantation. Via MiXCR, TCRdb re-called the RT-PCR reads, giving one row per CDR3 protein. Altogether 100,000 to 120,000 distinct CDR3 sequences are present, less than 45% being singletons, with the ten largest covering approximately 30%. The sequenced sample was blood, either unsorted or a sorted T cell fraction (not recorded which). The receptor source for this set is a human donor who was either an allogeneic HSCT recipient or a stem cell or donor lymphocyte infusion donor (not recorded which). It is not recorded whose cells these are; they may come from a transplant donor.

This clonotype has just a few counts. V usage is TRBV4-3 and J usage is TRBJ2-5, with D perhaps matching TRBD1 (6 bases). In germline, CDR1 is LGHNA, CDR2 YSLEER. This CDR3 has 13 amino acids. Trimming left V 0 bases short and J 7 bases short, with 9 bases between. This chain's CDR3 is CASSQDGGLTQYF. The CDR3 region has the DNA TGCGCCAGCAGCCAAGATGGGGGCTTGACCCAGTACTTC.

The chain has TRBV25-1 and TRBJ2-3, with no clear D. Germline values: CDR1 MGHDK, CDR2 SYGVNS. Deletions cut 8 bases from V and 3 bases from J, with 15 bases between. This CDR3 region has 14 residues. CDR3 in amino acids: CASGPPTRTDTQYF. The CDR3 coding sequence is TGTGCCAGCGGTCCACCAACCCGTACAGATACGCAGTATTTT.

Only a few counts were recorded for this clonotype. The genes are TRBV7-9 and TRBJ2-1; D is uncertain. The CDR3 length is 14 residues. Per the germline V gene, CDR1 is SEHNR and CDR2 is FQNEAQ (reference sequence). V was pared by 5 bases and J by 0 bases, with 8 bases between. DNA of the CDR3: TGTGCCAGCAGCCGACGAGCCTCCTACAATGAGCAGTTCTTC. Its translation is CASSRRASYNEQFF.

The chain joins TRBV20-1 to TRBJ2-1, with D possibly being TRBD1 or TRBD2 (5 bases each). Looked up from germline, CDR1 is DFQATT and CDR2 is SNEGSKA (reference sequence). Between the trimmed V and J ends, which lost 3 bases and 9 bases, there was a span of 12 bases. The CDR3 totals 12 residues. The CDR3 loop is CSASGATSEQFF. The CDR3 nucleotides are TGCAGTGCTAGCGGGGCCACAAGTGAGCAGTTCTTC.

This clonotype was observed a few times. V is TRBV6-1 and J is TRBJ2-4; D call uncertain. V lost 4 bases, J lost 6 bases, and 7 bases lay in between. Germline-derived CDR1 and CDR2 are MNHNS and SASEGT. This CDR3 has 12 residues. The CDR3 DNA reads TGTGCCAGCAGTGCGGTCGGAAACATTCAGTACTTC. It encodes CASSAVGNIQYF.

J is TRBJ2-3 and V is TRBV29-1, with D possibly being TRBD2 (6 bases). The CDR3 runs 14 residues. Germline V CDR1 and CDR2: SQVTM, ANQGSEA. V shed 7 bases and J shed 1 base, with 15 bases lying between them. The CDR3: CSGAGTSRTDTQYF. The CDR3 DNA is TGCAGCGGAGCCGGGACTTCGCGCACAGATACGCAGTATTTT.

The chain has TRBV28 and TRBJ2-1; 10 positions match TRBD2. The CDR3 has 15 residues. The trim removed 6 bases at V and 6 bases at J, leaving 8 bases unmatched. CDR1 and CDR2 from the germline V gene are MDHEN and SYDVKM. CDR3 amino acids: CASSRQREGRNEQFF. The CDR3 bases are TGTGCCAGCAGCCGTCAGCGGGAGGGCCGCAATGAGCAGTTCTTC. Combining the CDR3 with reference TRBV28 and TRBJ2-1 gives the whole variable domain DVKVTQSSRYLVKRTGEKVFLECVQDMDHENMFWYRQDPGLGLRLIYFSYDVKMKEKGDIPEGYSVSREKKERFSLILESASTNQTSMYLCASSRQREGRNEQFFGPGTRLTVL.

The rearrangement joins TRBV10-3 to TRBJ1-2; possible D gene TRBD1, 6 bases. Trimming left V 6 bases short and J 6 bases short, with 14 bases between. From germline, CDR1 is ENHRY and CDR2 SYGVKD. This CDR3 comprises 13 residues. CDR3: CAISQGTLDGYTF. The CDR3 DNA reads TGTGCCATCAGCCAGGGGACTTTGGATGGCTACACCTTC.

This clonotype was counted between two and nine times. V gene TRBV7-8 combines with J gene TRBJ2-2, with D possibly TRBD1 on 5 matching bases. The V gene's germline CDR1 is SGHVS and CDR2 FQNEAQ. This CDR3 is 15 amino acids long. Trimming stripped 0 bases from V and 4 bases from J, with 9 bases between. Here the CDR3 DNA reads TGTGCCAGCAGCTTAGCCCTTGGGGCCACCGGGGAGCTGTTTTTT. Protein sequence: CASSLALGATGELFF.

This clonotype has more than one count but fewer than ten. DNA for the CDR3: TGCAGTGCGCCGGACAGGGGAACTGAAGCTTTCTTT. This gives the protein CSAPDRGTEAFF. This rearrangement joins TRBV20-1 to TRBJ1-1, with 9 bases that match TRBD1. Trimming took 6 bases from V and 5 from J; bases not matched to a gene: 4. The germline V gene encodes CDR1 DFQATT and CDR2 SNEGSKA (reference sequence). This CDR3 is built from 12 residues.

The chain uses TRBV20-1 and TRBJ2-5; D is ambiguous. With 3 bases removed from V and 5 bases from J, the gap between germline ends came to 13 bases. The germline gives CDR1 DFQATT, CDR2 SNEGSKA (reference sequence). The CDR3 runs to 13 residues. As DNA, the CDR3 is TGCAGTGCTAGCACAGCTCTGGGGGAGACCCAGTACTTC. Amino acid sequence: CSASTALGETQYF.

The chain joins TRBV27 to TRBJ2-7; the match to TRBD2 covers 13 bases. Per germline, CDR1 MNHEY and CDR2 SMNVEV (reference sequence). CDR3 length: 16 amino acids. V shed 5 bases and J 7 bases; nucleotides not matched to a gene: 11. The CDR3 DNA follows: TGTGCCAGCAGTCCACCCCGGACTAGCGGGAGTATGGAGCAGTACTTC. This translates into CASSPPRTSGSMEQYF.

The rearrangement links TRBV29-1 to TRBJ2-5; tentatively, D is TRBD2 (7 bases). The CDR3 covers 12 residues. V shed 7 bases and J shed 1 base, with 10 bases lying between them. CDR1 SQVTM and CDR2 ANQGSEA come from the germline V gene. The CDR3 DNA reads as TGCAGCGGGGGGGGCGGCCAAGAGACCCAGTACTTC. This translates into CSGGGGQETQYF.

The CDR3 DNA sequence: TGCAGTGCTAGAGCCTCTCTCAGGTCATATCAGCCCCAGCATTTT. Amino acid sequence: CSARASLRSYQPQHF. The V and J genes are TRBV20-1 and TRBJ1-5; D gene unclear. This CDR3 region has 15 residues. The germline V gene encodes CDR1 DFQATT and CDR2 SNEGSKA (reference sequence). The V gene lost 1 base and the J gene lost 5 bases, with 15 bases spanning the gap.

The chain links TRBV20-1 to TRBJ1-5; D is perhaps TRBD1 (5 bases). This CDR3 is 15 amino acids long. Trimming stripped 1 base from V and 2 bases from J, with 12 bases between. CDR1 and CDR2 (germline): DFQATT, SNEGSKA (reference sequence). As DNA, the CDR3 is TGCAGTGCTAGAGCCTCAGGGAAGCGCAATCAGCCCCAGCATTTT. Protein sequence: CSARASGKRNQPQHF.

This chain connects TRBV12-3 or TRBV12-4 to TRBJ1-1; the D is unclear. V lost 3 bases and J 1 base, leaving 9 bases between the germline ends. The CDR3 runs to 14 residues. The chain's CDR3 is CASSFITANTEAFF. CDR3 nucleotide sequence: TGTGCCAGCAGTTTTATTACAGCGAACACTGAAGCTTTCTTT.

The V call is TRBV12-3 or TRBV12-4, the J call TRBJ1-5; 7 bases line up with TRBD1. CDR3 length equals 16 residues. V shed 3 bases, J shed 2 bases, and the junction held 7 bases outside the gene matches. CDR3 residues: CASSLGIDRGNQPQHF. DNA for the CDR3: TGTGCCAGCAGTTTGGGGATCGACAGGGGCAATCAGCCCCAGCATTTT.

The CDR3 nucleotides read TGCGCCAGCAGCCCCGGGACAGGGCCCCCCTACGAGCAGTACTTC. Protein product: CASSPGTGPPYEQYF. This chain connects TRBV4-3 to TRBJ2-7; 9 bases fit TRBD1. This CDR3 spans 15 amino acids. After removal of 4 bases from V and 2 bases from J, the junction contained 6 bases not matched to a gene. Germline V gives CDR1 LGHNA, CDR2 YSLEER.

This chain connects TRBV7-2 to TRBJ1-4, with D possibly matching TRBD1 (6 bases). V dropped 5 bases and J dropped 0 bases, with 13 bases sitting between them. The CDR3 sequence is 16 residues long. Germline V gene lookup returns CDR1 SGHTA and CDR2 FQGNSA. The CDR3 DNA reads as TGTGCCAGCAGCCCCCAGGGGCAGACAACTAATGAAAAACTGTTTTTT. It encodes CASSPQGQTTNEKLFF.

This clonotype was detected only a few times. The chain combines TRBV20-1 with TRBJ1-6; the D is unclear. The CDR3 contains 14 residues. V was trimmed by 2 bases and J by 0 bases, leaving 5 bases between them. The germline V gene encodes CDR1 DFQATT and CDR2 SNEGSKA (reference sequence). The CDR3 DNA sequence: TGCAGTGCTAGACTGGCCTCCTATAATTCACCCCTCCACTTT. The encoded protein is CSARLASYNSPLHF.

V usage is TRBV5-6 and J usage is TRBJ2-1; D is tentatively TRBD1 or TRBD2 (5 bases each). Germline V lookup: CDR1 SGHDT, CDR2 YYEEEE. The CDR3 runs to 13 residues. V shed 4 bases and J shed 9 bases, with 14 bases lying between them. DNA of the CDR3: TGTGCCAGCAGCCCAATGGGGGTTGCTGAGCAGTTCTTC. It specifies CASSPMGVAEQFF. Complete variable domain (other parts from reference TRBV5-6 and TRBJ2-1): DAGVTQSPTHLIKTRGQQVTLRCSPKSGHDTVSWYQQALGQGPQFIFQYYEEEERQRGNFPDRFSGHQFPNYSSELNVNALLLGDSALYLCASSPMGVAEQFFGPGTRLTVL.

The V call is TRBV7-6, the J call TRBJ1-3, with a tentative D call TRBD1 (6 bases). The V end lost 5 bases, the J end lost 0 bases, and 14 bases lay between the germline ends. CDR1 SGHVS and CDR2 FNYEAQ come from the germline V gene. The CDR3 covers 16 residues. CDR3 loop: CASSNSRGSSGNTIYF. In DNA, the CDR3 is TGTGCCAGCAGCAACTCCAGGGGTAGCTCTGGAAACACCATATATTTT.

A few counts support this clonotype. The rearrangement links TRBV15 to TRBJ2-5; D remains ambiguous. Germline CDR1 and CDR2: LNHNV and YYDKDF (reference sequence). With 5 bases removed from V and 5 bases from J, the gap between germline ends came to 12 bases. CDR3 length: 13 amino acids. CDR3 protein: CATSEGRLETQYF. The CDR3 DNA is TGTGCCACCAGCGAAGGGCGTCTCGAGACCCAGTACTTC.

The chain is built from TRBV18 and TRBJ2-5; 9 nucleotides agree with TRBD1. This CDR3 spans 17 amino acids. Germline CDR1 is KGHSH and CDR2 is LQKENI. The trim removed 0 bases at V and 5 bases at J, leaving 10 bases unmatched. CDR3 coding DNA: TGTGCCAGCTCACCACCTTCGGGGGACAGGGCGTACGAGACCCAGTACTTC. This translates into CASSPPSGDRAYETQYF.

V gene TRBV7-8 combines with J gene TRBJ2-5; weak D call: TRBD1 (6 bases). This CDR3 region has 16 residues. Per the germline V gene, CDR1 is SGHVS and CDR2 is FQNEAQ. Trimming removed 5 bases at V and 5 bases at J, with 21 bases between. CDR3 residues: CASSRDRSLSTETQYF. Here the CDR3 DNA reads TGTGCCAGCAGCCGCGACAGGAGCCTCTCAACGGAGACCCAGTACTTC.

This CDR3 reads CASSSIQTGKNEKLFF. The CDR3 DNA reads as TGTGCCAGCAGTTCAATTCAGACGGGGAAAAATGAAAAACTGTTTTTT. The gene calls are TRBV12-3 or TRBV12-4 and TRBJ1-4; D unclear. V dropped 4 bases and J dropped 5 bases, with 17 bases sitting between them. This CDR3 has 16 amino acids.

The chain has TRBV2 and TRBJ2-5; unclear D gene. Germline V gene lookup returns CDR1 SNHLY and CDR2 FYNNEI. The CDR3 covers 10 residues. Trimming shortened V by 6 bases and J by 1 base, and 0 bases separated the two germline ends. DNA for the CDR3: TGTGCCAGCAGCCAAGAGACCCAGTACTTC. It translates to CASSQETQYF.